This record concerns one T cell receptor (beta chain) sequence. These data come from a study of blood T cell repertoires in COVID-19. Sequencing used immunoSEQ multiplex PCR; TCRdb keeps in-frame clones, though not all of them. This table holds under 300,000 clones, 85% to 90% found once. Per germline, CDR1 KGHSH and CDR2 LQKENI. V was pared by 4 bases and J by 2 bases, with 8 bases between. CDR3 length: 13 amino acids. Sample: peripheral blood. This sequence originates from a middle-aged woman with acute or convalescent COVID-19. The chain joins TRBV18 to TRBJ1-1, with D possibly matching TRBD1 (5 bases). CDR3 DNA sequence: TGTGCCAGCTCACGGGACTCCAACACTGAAGCTTTCTTT. Residues: CASSRDSNTEAFF.